This TCR beta chain was retrieved from a study of T cell responses to AZD1222 COVID-19 vaccine. Study observations and caveats: Regions left unmutated in variants are reportedly the target of nearly half of spike-specific TCRs. The breadth and depth of Spike-specific TCRs increased once two AZD1222 doses had been given. Donors skewed white British and female; clonal diversity was possibly underestimated.

Concerning this clone itself: Its specificity is unknown.

The table came from immunoSEQ multiplex PCR; TCRdb's copy has only in-frame clones and leaves some out. The repertoire holds about 120,000 clones, with about 92% as singletons. V lost 4 bases and J lost 5, with 8 bases in between. Per the germline V gene, CDR1 is SGHTA and CDR2 is FQGNSA. The CDR3 totals 12 residues. This specimen was peripheral blood, taken 28 days after the second AZD1222 dose. This chain joins TRBV7-2 and TRBJ2-5; D might be TRBD1 or TRBD2, each matching 5 bases. This clonotype originated in an adult who received the AZD1222 COVID-19 vaccine. The CDR3 loop is CASSSWGETQYF. The CDR3 bases are TGTGCCAGCAGCTCATGGGGGGAGACCCAGTACTTC.